What follows is one TCR beta chain and its context. This record comes from a study of cytotoxic CD8 clonotypes in ibrutinib-treated CLL. Study-wide context: The authors obtained response samples at a median of approximately 11 months of treatment, range 6 to 36.

Per germline, CDR1 LNHDA and CDR2 SQIVND (reference sequence). V was pared by 9 bases and J by 6 bases, with 18 bases of the junction left unmatched. The CDR3 totals 18 residues. Generated by immunoSEQ multiplex PCR, the TCRdb table keeps only in-frame clones and is missing some. The sample carries some 170,000 clones, nearly 90% recorded once. The input for sequencing was PBMCs, taken at disease progression, from a patient treated with ibrutinib. V and J are TRBV19 and TRBJ2-3, with 13 nucleotides matching TRBD2. This clonotype originated in a human donor with chronic lymphocytic leukemia. The CDR3 nucleotides are TGTGCCAGCCCACCTCCCGAGGGACTAGCGGGGCCCGTGGATACGCAGTATTTT. Protein: CASPPPEGLAGPVDTQYF. The variable domain in full, completed from reference TRBV19 and TRBJ2-3, reads DGGITQSPKYLFRKEGQNVTLSCEQNLNHDAMYWYRQDPGQGLRLIYYSQIVNDFQKGDIAEGYSVSREKKESFPLTVTSAQKNPTAFYLCASPPPEGLAGPVDTQYFGPGTRLTVL.